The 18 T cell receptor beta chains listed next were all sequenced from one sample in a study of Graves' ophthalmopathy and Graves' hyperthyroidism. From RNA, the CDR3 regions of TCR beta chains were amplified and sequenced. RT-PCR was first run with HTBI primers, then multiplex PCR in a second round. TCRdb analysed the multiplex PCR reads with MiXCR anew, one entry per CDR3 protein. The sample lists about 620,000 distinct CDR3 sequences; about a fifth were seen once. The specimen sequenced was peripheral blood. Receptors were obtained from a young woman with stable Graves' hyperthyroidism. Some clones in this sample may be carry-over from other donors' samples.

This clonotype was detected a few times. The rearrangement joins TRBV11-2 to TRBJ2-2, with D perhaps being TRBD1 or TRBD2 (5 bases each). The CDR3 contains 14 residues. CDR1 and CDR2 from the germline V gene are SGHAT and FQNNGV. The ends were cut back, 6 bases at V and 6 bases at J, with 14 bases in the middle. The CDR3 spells CASRPSRGAGELFF. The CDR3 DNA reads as TGTGCCAGCAGGCCCAGTAGGGGAGCCGGGGAGCTGTTTTTT.

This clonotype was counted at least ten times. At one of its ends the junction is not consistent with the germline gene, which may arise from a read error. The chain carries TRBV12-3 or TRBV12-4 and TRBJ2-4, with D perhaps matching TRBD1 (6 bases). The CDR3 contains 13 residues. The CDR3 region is CASRTHERDIKYF. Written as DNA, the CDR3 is TGTGCCAGCAGAACACACGAAAGGGACATTAAGTACTTC.

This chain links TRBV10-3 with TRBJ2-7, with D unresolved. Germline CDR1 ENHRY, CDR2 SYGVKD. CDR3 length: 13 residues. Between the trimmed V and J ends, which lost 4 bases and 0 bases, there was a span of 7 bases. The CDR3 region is CAISGALSYEQYF. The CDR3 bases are TGTGCCATCAGTGGGGCTCTCTCCTACGAGCAGTACTTC.

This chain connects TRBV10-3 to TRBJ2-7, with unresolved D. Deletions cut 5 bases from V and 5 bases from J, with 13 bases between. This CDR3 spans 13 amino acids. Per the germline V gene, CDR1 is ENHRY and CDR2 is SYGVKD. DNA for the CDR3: TGTGCCATCAGTAAAGTGGGTTTCGACGAGCAGTACTTC. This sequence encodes CAISKVGFDEQYF.

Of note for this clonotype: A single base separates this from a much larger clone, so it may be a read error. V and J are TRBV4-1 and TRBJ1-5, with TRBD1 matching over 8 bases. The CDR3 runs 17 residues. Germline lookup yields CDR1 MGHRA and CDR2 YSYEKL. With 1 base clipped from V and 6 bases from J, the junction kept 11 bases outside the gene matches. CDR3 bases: TGCGCCAGCAGCCAAGGGGGAGGACAGGGTAGATCTCAGCCCCAGCATTTT. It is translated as CASSQGGGQGRSQPQHF.

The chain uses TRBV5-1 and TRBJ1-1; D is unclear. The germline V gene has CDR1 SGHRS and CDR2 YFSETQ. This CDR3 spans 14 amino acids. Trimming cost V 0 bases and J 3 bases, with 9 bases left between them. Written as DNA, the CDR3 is TGCGCCAGCAGCTTGGCCGGGCACGACACTGAAGCTTTCTTT. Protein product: CASSLAGHDTEAFF.

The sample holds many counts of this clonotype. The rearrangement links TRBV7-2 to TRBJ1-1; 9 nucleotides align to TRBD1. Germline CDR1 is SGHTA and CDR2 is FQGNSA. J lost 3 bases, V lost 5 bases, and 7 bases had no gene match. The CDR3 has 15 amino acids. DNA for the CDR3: TGTGCCAGCAGCACAAAGACAGGGGGGGACACTGAAGCTTTCTTT. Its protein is CASSTKTGGDTEAFF.

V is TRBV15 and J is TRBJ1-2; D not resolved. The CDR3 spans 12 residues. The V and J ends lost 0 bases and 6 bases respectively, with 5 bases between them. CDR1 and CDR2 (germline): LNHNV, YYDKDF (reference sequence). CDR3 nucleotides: TGTGCCACCAGCAGAGACAGGAATGGCTACACCTTC. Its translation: CATSRDRNGYTF.

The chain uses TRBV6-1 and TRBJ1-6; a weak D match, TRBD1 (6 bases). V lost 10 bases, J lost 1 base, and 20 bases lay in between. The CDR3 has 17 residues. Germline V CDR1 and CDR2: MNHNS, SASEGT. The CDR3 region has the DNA TGTGCCACTCGGGACACCCTGGGGCGTTCCTATAATTCACCCCTCCACTTT. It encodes CATRDTLGRSYNSPLHF.

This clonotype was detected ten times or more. Here the CDR3 reads CSASPFPRDTEAFF. In nucleotides, the CDR3 is TGCAGTGCTAGTCCCTTCCCGAGGGACACTGAAGCTTTCTTT. The gene calls are TRBV20-1 and TRBJ1-1; no definite D call. Germline V lookup: CDR1 DFQATT, CDR2 SNEGSKA (reference sequence). The length of the CDR3 is 14 residues. The V end was cut by 3 bases, the J end by 3 bases, with 14 bases between.

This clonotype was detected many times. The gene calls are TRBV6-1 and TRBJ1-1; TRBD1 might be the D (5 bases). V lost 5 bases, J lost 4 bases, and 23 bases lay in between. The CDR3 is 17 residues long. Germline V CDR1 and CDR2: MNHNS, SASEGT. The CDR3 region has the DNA TGTGCCAGCAGTCCTGGCCGAGGGGCAGGGCGGTCCACTGAAGCTTTCTTT. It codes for CASSPGRGAGRSTEAFF.

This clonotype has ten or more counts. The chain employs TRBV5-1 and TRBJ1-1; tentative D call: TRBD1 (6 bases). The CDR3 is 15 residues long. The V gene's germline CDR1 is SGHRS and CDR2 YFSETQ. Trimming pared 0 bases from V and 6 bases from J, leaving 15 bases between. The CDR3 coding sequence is TGCGCCAGCAGCTTGGAAGGCAGGGGAAGCGCTGAAGCTTTCTTT. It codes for CASSLEGRGSAEAFF. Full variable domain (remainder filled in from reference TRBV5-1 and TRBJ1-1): KAGVTQTPRYLIKTRGQQVTLSCSPISGHRSVSWYQQTPGQGLQFLFEYFSETQRNKGNFPGRFSGRQFSNSRSEMNVSTLELGDSALYLCASSLEGRGSAEAFFGQGTRLTVV.

In nucleotides, the CDR3 is TGTGCCATCAGTGAGCGCGAGGGGGCGGGAGGAGAGACCCAGTACTTC. Translation: CAISEREGAGGETQYF. The rearrangement links TRBV10-3 to TRBJ2-5; D is perhaps TRBD2 (8 bases). This CDR3 is built from 16 residues. CDR1 and CDR2 from the germline V gene are ENHRY and SYGVKD. V gave up 2 bases and J gave up 4 bases, with 17 bases separating them.

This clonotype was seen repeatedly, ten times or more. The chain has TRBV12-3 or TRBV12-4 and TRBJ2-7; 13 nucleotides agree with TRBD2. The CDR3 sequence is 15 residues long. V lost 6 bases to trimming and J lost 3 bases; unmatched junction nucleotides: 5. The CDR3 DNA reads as TGTGCCAGCAGCCGGACTAGCGGGAGAGGCTACGAGCAGTACTTC. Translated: CASSRTSGRGYEQYF.

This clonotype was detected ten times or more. The CDR3 DNA reads TGTGCCAGCAGCTTATTTGGAGGGGAGCTGTTTTTT. It encodes CASSLFGGELFF. The chain carries TRBV7-2 and TRBJ2-2, with no clear D. The CDR3 totals 12 residues. V was shortened by 2 bases and J by 8 bases, with 6 bases between the two germline ends. Germline V lookup: CDR1 SGHTA, CDR2 FQGNSA.

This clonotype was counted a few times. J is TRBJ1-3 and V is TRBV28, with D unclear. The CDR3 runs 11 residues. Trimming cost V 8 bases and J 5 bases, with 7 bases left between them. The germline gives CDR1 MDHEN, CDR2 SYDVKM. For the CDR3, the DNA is TGTGCCAGCTCCCAGCGAAACACCATATATTTT. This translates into CASSQRNTIYF.

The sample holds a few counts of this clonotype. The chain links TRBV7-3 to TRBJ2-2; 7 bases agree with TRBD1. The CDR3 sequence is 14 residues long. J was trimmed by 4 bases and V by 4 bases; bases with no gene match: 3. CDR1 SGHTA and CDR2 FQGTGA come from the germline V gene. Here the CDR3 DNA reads TGTGCCAGCAGCTCCCAGGGGGTCACCGGGGAGCTGTTTTTT. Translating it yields CASSSQGVTGELFF.

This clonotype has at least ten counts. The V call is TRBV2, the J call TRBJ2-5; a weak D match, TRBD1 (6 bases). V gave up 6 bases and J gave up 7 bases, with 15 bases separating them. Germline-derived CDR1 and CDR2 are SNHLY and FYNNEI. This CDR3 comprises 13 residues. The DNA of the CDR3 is TGTGCCAGCAGAGCAACAGGGACGGTGACCCAGTACTTC. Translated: CASRATGTVTQYF.